This T cell receptor beta chain was sequenced in a study of T cell repertoires in cytomegalovirus infection. Study-level background: Indications of both CMV infection and matching HLA type were provided by public TCR beta signatures.

CDR3 length equals 15 residues. CDR1 is SNHLY, CDR2 FYNNEI, per germline. V lost 7 bases and J lost 2, with 15 bases in between. The study's findings and limits: HLA-C-restricted TCR beta clonotypes specific for CMV led the ex vivo response.

From the reads, TCRdb called clonotypes with MiXCR, one entry per CDR3 protein. The table lists about 160,000 distinct CDR3 sequences, about 20% of them singletons. Regarding this clonotype: The antigen is unknown.

This clonotype originated in a human donor in good health (CMV status not recorded). Some clones in this sample may be carry-over from other donors' samples. The sequenced sample was CD8+ T cells from cultured PBMCs, obtained from culture after CMV antigen stimulation. The chain carries TRBV2 and TRBJ1-5; possible D gene TRBD1, 5 bases. The CDR3 is CASTPQGVGNQPQHF. CDR3 nucleotides: TGTGCCAGCACTCCGCAGGGAGTCGGCAATCAGCCCCAGCATTTT.